This T cell receptor beta chain originates from a study of blood T cell repertoires in COVID-19. Whole-study context: Researchers got acute and convalescent COVID-19 samples from the United States, Italy and Spain. Sources were T cells, B-cell-depleted T cells, or PBMCs; the material itself was cDNA or gDNA.

Methods used by the authors: Amplified reference gene primers provided the basis for estimating nucleated cell counts. Some clones are missing from TCRdb's copy, which holds only in-frame ones; the method was immunoSEQ multiplex PCR. The DNA was the basis for D and trimming; V, J and clone size are from that table. Among thousands of clones listed, 70% to 85% were seen once. Sequencing was carried out using peripheral blood. The sequence derives from a human donor in a cohort sampled during active COVID-19.

The CDR3 DNA follows: TGTGCCAGCAGCTTAGGGACATCCCAACCCCTCCACTTT. This codes for CASSLGTSQPLHF. The rearrangement joins TRBV11-2 to TRBJ1-6, with a tentative D call TRBD1 (5 bases). The CDR3 contains 13 residues. Deletions cut 1 base from V and 12 bases from J, with 10 bases between. The germline V gene has CDR1 SGHAT and CDR2 FQNNGV. The whole variable domain, remainder taken from reference TRBV11-2 and TRBJ1-6, is EAGVAQSPRYKIIEKRQSVAFWCNPISGHATLYWYQQILGQGPKLLIQFQNNGVVDDSQLPKDRFSAERLKGVDSTLKIQPAKLEDSAVYLCASSLGTSQPLHFGNGTRLTVT.